Here is one T cell receptor (beta chain) with its context. This clone came up once. The antigen it recognizes is unknown. The sample holds no much larger clone one base away, and base qualities are not on file. TCRbeta CDR3 regions were amplified from genomic DNA by means of the immunoSEQ Assay, a bias-controlled multiplex PCR. Turning to the authors' computational methods: Nucleated cell counts per sample were estimated from amplification of reference gene primers within the assay. To quantify the absolute abundance of each unique TCRbeta CDR3 rearrangement, sequence reads were collapsed and filtered. For each sample, productive Simpson clonality was calculated as the square root of Simpson's diversity index over productive rearrangements. TCRdb limited this immuneACCESS table to in-frame rearrangements with V and J called. A share of clones is missing; checked studies link under half to unresolved V genes, and the rest is unexplained. That table is the source of V, J and clone size, and D and trimming were worked out from the DNA. The sample table shows 90,000 to 120,000 clones, and about 89% are seen once. Of the sample, more than 0.9% is held by the ten largest clones.

These data come from a study of blood T cell repertoires in COVID-19 (dated by TCRdb to 2018 to 2021). Broadly, across the study: Samples from collaborators originated in the United States, Italy and Spain and spanned both the acute and convalescent phases of COVID-19. The prospective study material was composed of cDNA or gDNA derived from T cells, B-cell-depleted T cells, or PBMCs. Deeply sampled blood TCRbeta repertoires from subjects exposed to, actively infected with, or recovered from COVID-19 were included in the dataset. The repertoires were made available in a free public database intended to serve as a resource for research on the immune response to SARS-CoV-2. Samples came from the ongoing ImmuneRACE study (first 160 participants) plus 1,254 subjects from 6 global collaborators. Nearly every sample came with metadata listing a de-identified subject ID, COVID-19 status, age in years and sex. Where HLA class I and class II types were available, the types were taken from metadata supplied by the sample provider, not from assay-based typing. Overall study results and their limits: The amount of clinical and demographic metadata varied by source and participant and was provided uncurated.

The collaborating institutions used their own protocols to collect whole blood in K2EDTA tubes. Collaborator samples were shipped for TCRbeta analysis as frozen whole blood, isolated PBMCs, or DNA extracted from either sample type. CDR1 MNHEY and CDR2 SVGEGT were looked up in the germline V gene. The germline ends are 12 bases apart after V is trimmed by 2 bases and J by 7 bases. From the cysteine up to the phenylalanine, the CDR3 has a length of 13 residues. This entry keeps only the CDR3 DNA: 39 bases, framed from base 1. The sequence came from a woman in her 30s with acute or convalescent COVID-19. This chain joins TRBV6-2 or TRBV6-3 to TRBJ2-7, with TRBD1 as a weak D call on 6 bases. The sequenced sample was peripheral blood. The sequence in DNA is TGTGCCAGCAGTTACCAACAGGGCGCTGAGCAGTACTTC. The encoded protein is CASSYQQGAEQYF.